These 24 T cell receptor beta chains were sequenced from one sample in a study of blood T cells in healthy people across ages. Combining a sample-barcoded 5' primer with a J-beta primer mix, a second PCR ran for 7 to 11 cycles. TCRdb re-called the 5' RACE reads through MiXCR, storing one row per CDR3 protein. The sample has 600,000 to 800,000 distinct CDR3 sequences, around 21% seen once. Sequenced sample: blood. Receptor source: a man between 65 and 80 years old in good health.

This clonotype occurred a few times. The chain has TRBV6-2 or TRBV6-3 and TRBJ2-1; tentatively, D is TRBD2 (6 bases). Germline V CDR1 and CDR2: MNHEY, SVGEGT. The V end was cut by 2 bases, the J end by 8 bases, with 13 bases between. The CDR3 spans 14 residues. The CDR3 DNA reads TGTGCCAGCAGTTACGCGACTAGTTCCCATGAGCAGTTCTTC. Translating it yields CASSYATSSHEQFF.

This clonotype was seen more than once but under ten times. The rearrangement links TRBV5-5 to TRBJ2-1; no clear D. The germline V gene has CDR1 SGHKS and CDR2 YYEKEE (reference sequence). V lost 5 bases and J lost 4, with 10 bases in between. The CDR3 runs 13 residues. The CDR3 sequence is CASRDRIYNEQFF. The CDR3 DNA reads TGTGCCAGCAGGGATAGGATATACAATGAGCAGTTCTTC.

The chain carries TRBV7-9 and TRBJ2-3; TRBD1 aligns across 7 bases. Per germline, CDR1 SEHNR and CDR2 FQNEAQ (reference sequence). The CDR3 totals 15 residues. The junction had 7 bases not matched to a gene; V was cut back by 5 bases and J by 2 bases. CDR3 coding DNA: TGTGCCAGCAGCCTCCGGGACAGCCTCACAGATACGCAGTATTTT. Translating gives CASSLRDSLTDTQYF.

This clonotype was observed a few times. The V call is TRBV2, the J call TRBJ2-7; D possibly uses TRBD1 or TRBD2 (5 bases each). Germline V gives CDR1 SNHLY, CDR2 FYNNEI. The germline V and J ends were trimmed by 9 bases and 1 base, with 16 bases remaining between them. The CDR3 runs 14 residues. CDR3 sequence (DNA): TGTGCCAGTTTCTCCGGGACCCAATCCTACGAGCAGTACTTC. Encoded protein: CASFSGTQSYEQYF. The complete variable domain, with remaining parts taken from reference TRBV2 and TRBJ2-7, reads EPEVTQTPSHQVTQMGQEVILRCVPISNHLYFYWYRQILGQKVEFLVSFYNNEISEKSEIFDDQFSVERPDGSNFTLKIRSTKLEDSAMYFCASFSGTQSYEQYFGPGTRLTVT.

The V call is TRBV13, the J call TRBJ2-7; 10 positions agree with TRBD1. Germline-derived CDR1 and CDR2 are PRHDT and FYEKMQ (reference sequence). This CDR3 has 16 amino acids. Trimming at V came to 0 bases and at J to 3 bases, leaving 5 bases not matched to a gene. The CDR3: CASSLGGQGRLYEQYF. In DNA, the CDR3 is TGTGCCAGCAGCTTAGGGGGACAGGGGCGACTCTACGAGCAGTACTTC.

Only a few counts were recorded for this clonotype. This chain links TRBV27 with TRBJ2-5, with unresolved D. The CDR3 loop spans 14 amino acids. Trimming removed 2 bases from V and 2 bases from J, with 9 bases in between. The germline V gene has CDR1 MNHEY and CDR2 SMNVEV (reference sequence). The CDR3 DNA follows: TGTGCCAGCAGTTTACAGACTGGTCAAGAGACCCAGTACTTC. This translates into CASSLQTGQETQYF.

The chain links TRBV5-5 to TRBJ2-2, with 7 bases that match TRBD2. Germline CDR1 reads SGHKS; CDR2 reads YYEKEE (reference sequence). Unmatched junction bases numbered 4, after V lost 4 bases and J lost 1 base. The CDR3 consists of 15 residues. CDR3 region: CASSHKRENTGELFF. The CDR3, as DNA: TGTGCCAGCAGCCACAAGCGGGAGAACACCGGGGAGCTGTTTTTT.

This clonotype was recorded only once. The conserved phenylalanine or tryptophan normally closing the CDR3 is absent here, so this likely arose from a read error. The chain carries TRBV12-3 or TRBV12-4 and TRBJ2-1; tentatively, D is TRBD1 or TRBD2 (5 bases each). There are 15 residues in the CDR3. V was cut by 6 bases and J by 7 bases, with 19 bases left in between. For the CDR3, the DNA is TGTGCCAGCAGGATTACCGGGACCGATAGAAATGAGCAGTTCGTC. This sequence encodes CASRITGTDRNEQFV.

Written as DNA, the CDR3 is TGTGCCAGCACCGGGGCGGGGACTACCTACGAGCAGTACTTC. Protein product: CASTGAGTTYEQYF. The chain employs TRBV6-2 or TRBV6-3 and TRBJ2-7; the match to TRBD2 covers 7 bases. Germline-derived CDR1 and CDR2 are MNHEY and SVGEGT. The CDR3 runs 14 residues. V trimming: 7 bases; J trimming: 2 bases; junction bases outside the gene matches: 8.

This sequence joins TRBV6-2 or TRBV6-3 and TRBJ2-7; D gene uncertain. The germline V gene has CDR1 MNHEY and CDR2 SVGEGT. Trimming pared 2 bases from V and 2 bases from J, leaving 13 bases between. This CDR3 has 15 amino acids. The CDR3 is CASSYSLGFTYEQYF. CDR3 nucleotides: TGTGCCAGCAGTTACAGTCTGGGGTTCACCTACGAGCAGTACTTC.

This clonotype was observed a handful of times. In this CDR3 the conserved last residue, phenylalanine or tryptophan, is missing, so a read error is likely. This sequence joins TRBV4-1 and TRBJ2-1; D is perhaps TRBD2 (6 bases). Trimming removed 0 bases from V and 9 bases from J, with 12 bases in between. The length of the CDR3 is 14 residues. CDR1 is MGHRA, CDR2 YSYEKL, per germline. CDR3 coding DNA: TGCGCCAGCAGCCAAGACCGGGGAGGTGTTGAGCAGTTCCTC. This encodes CASSQDRGGVEQFL.

This clonotype was found a few times. V and J are TRBV12-3 or TRBV12-4 and TRBJ1-6, with D uncertain. V lost 3 bases to trimming and J lost 6 bases, with 12 bases between them. The CDR3 is 15 residues long. The chain's CDR3 is CASSFLPGSNSPLHF. The DNA for the CDR3 is TGTGCCAGCAGTTTTCTCCCGGGGTCTAATTCACCCCTCCACTTT.

Here the CDR3 reads CASGTSGSPEQYF. In DNA, the CDR3 is TGTGCCAGCGGAACTAGCGGGAGTCCCGAGCAGTACTTC. This sequence joins TRBV3-1 and TRBJ2-7; 11 nucleotides align to TRBD2. Germline CDR1 is LGHDT and CDR2 is YNNKEL (reference sequence). CDR3 length: 13 amino acids. J lost 6 bases, V lost 8 bases, and 6 bases had no gene match.

This sequence joins TRBV30 and TRBJ1-5, with a weak D call TRBD1 (5 bases). Deletions cut 3 bases from V and 7 bases from J, with 19 bases between. There are 15 residues in the CDR3. The germline V gene has CDR1 GTSNPN and CDR2 SVGIG (reference sequence). CDR3 nucleotide sequence: TGTGCCTGGAGCGAAATGGGGGGACTAGGACAGCCCCAGCATTTT. Its protein product is CAWSEMGGLGQPQHF. Full variable domain (missing parts from reference TRBV30 and TRBJ1-5): SQTIHQWPATLVQPVGSPLSLECTVEGTSNPNLYWYRQAAGRGLQLLFYSVGIGQISSEVPQNLSASRPQDRQFILSSKKLLLSDSGFYLCAWSEMGGLGQPQHFGDGTRLSIL.

This clonotype was picked up a small number of times. J is TRBJ2-1 and V is TRBV20-1, with D possibly called TRBD1 or TRBD2 (5 bases each). The ends were cut back, 6 bases at V and 5 bases at J, with 20 bases in the middle. The germline CDR1 and CDR2 sequences are DFQATT and SNEGSKA (reference sequence). This CDR3 region has 15 residues. CDR3 protein: CSAQTGTDAHNEQFF. The CDR3 DNA reads as TGCAGTGCGCAAACTGGGACCGACGCCCACAATGAGCAGTTCTTC.

This clonotype was seen only a few times. The V gene is TRBV20-1, the J gene TRBJ2-7, with a tentative D call TRBD1 (6 bases). CDR3 length: 12 residues. CDR1 and CDR2 from the germline V gene are DFQATT and SNEGSKA (reference sequence). V dropped 3 bases and J dropped 5 bases, with 11 bases sitting between them. CDR3 sequence: CSASRRGDEQYF. In DNA form, the CDR3 reads TGCAGTGCTAGCCGCAGGGGTGACGAGCAGTACTTC.

This chain connects TRBV6-6 to TRBJ2-7; the D gene is possibly TRBD2 (6 bases). The CDR3 is 16 amino acids. Germline V gives CDR1 MNHNY, CDR2 SVGAGI (reference sequence). V lost 0 bases, J lost 3 bases, and 15 bases lay in between. This CDR3 is CASSYSYGGVDYEQYF. In nucleotides, the CDR3 is TGTGCCAGCAGTTACTCATATGGAGGGGTTGACTACGAGCAGTACTTC.

The chain recombines TRBV28 with TRBJ2-1, with a tentative D call TRBD2 (5 bases). Germline lookup yields CDR1 MDHEN and CDR2 SYDVKM. Trimming shortened V by 4 bases and J by 5 bases, and 15 bases separated the two germline ends. The CDR3 is made up of 15 amino acids. The CDR3 DNA reads as TGTGCCAGCAGTTCCACCGGGGTTGAGAACAATGAGCAGTTCTTC. Residues: CASSSTGVENNEQFF. Using reference TRBV28 and TRBJ2-1 for the parts outside the CDR3, the full variable domain is DVKVTQSSRYLVKRTGEKVFLECVQDMDHENMFWYRQDPGLGLRLIYFSYDVKMKEKGDIPEGYSVSREKKERFSLILESASTNQTSMYLCASSSTGVENNEQFFGPGTRLTVL.

This clonotype has just a few counts. The J gene is TRBJ1-4, the V gene TRBV12-3 or TRBV12-4; 11 bases map to TRBD1. The CDR3 sequence is 14 residues long. Trimming took 5 bases from V and 8 from J; bases not matched to a gene: 4. For the CDR3, the DNA is TGTGCCAGCAGTAGAAGGACAGGGGGCGAAAAACTGTTTTTT. It encodes CASSRRTGGEKLFF.

V usage is TRBV11-2 and J usage is TRBJ2-3; D call uncertain. Germline V gives CDR1 SGHAT, CDR2 FQNNGV. Trimming shortened V by 3 bases and J by 2 bases, and 6 bases separated the two germline ends. CDR3 length: 13 residues. The CDR3: CASSFVITDTQYF. CDR3 coding DNA: TGTGCCAGCAGCTTCGTAATCACAGATACGCAGTATTTT.

The rearrangement links TRBV6-6 to TRBJ2-3; D is tentatively TRBD1 or TRBD2 (5 bases each). Looked up from germline, CDR1 is MNHNY and CDR2 is SVGAGI (reference sequence). V shed 5 bases and J shed 2 bases, with 11 bases lying between them. CDR3 size: 14 residues. The CDR3 reads CASSEWGITDTQYF. The CDR3 DNA sequence: TGTGCCAGCAGTGAGTGGGGGATCACAGATACGCAGTATTTT.

Details on this clonotype: Germline and junction disagree at one end, which may indicate a read error. The rearrangement uses TRBV5-1 and TRBJ1-2, with D perhaps matching TRBD1 (6 bases). The CDR3 spans 12 residues. The germline V gene encodes CDR1 SGHRS and CDR2 YFSETQ. Written as DNA, the CDR3 is TGCGCCAGCACCAATACTCGGGGGGGCTGCACCTTC. Translation: CASTNTRGGCTF. The full variable domain, with the rest looked up from reference TRBV5-1 and TRBJ1-2, is KAGVTQTPRYLIKTRGQQVTLSCSPISGHRSVSWYQQTPGQGLQFLFEYFSETQRNKGNFPGRFSGRQFSNSRSEMNVSTLELGDSALYLCASTNTRGGCTFGSGTRLTVV.

This rearrangement joins TRBV29-1 to TRBJ2-5; D may be TRBD2 (6 bases). Germline CDR1 is SQVTM and CDR2 is ANQGSEA. The CDR3 is 12 amino acids. V was shortened by 4 bases and J by 5 bases, with 11 bases between the two germline ends. The DNA for the CDR3 is TGCAGCGTTGCTCGGGCGGGGGAGACCCAGTACTTC. Amino acids: CSVARAGETQYF.

The chain combines TRBV7-6 with TRBJ2-5; 7 positions agree with TRBD2. The length of the CDR3 is 14 residues. The germline gives CDR1 SGHVS, CDR2 FNYEAQ. V was pared by 5 bases and J by 5 bases, with 8 bases of the junction left unmatched. The CDR3 bases are TGTGCCAGCAGCCGGGACTACAATGATGAGACCCAGTACTTC. Protein: CASSRDYNDETQYF.